These 17 T cell receptor beta chains came from one sample sequenced in a study of monozygotic twins with inflammatory bowel disease. TCRdb re-called the 5' RACE reads, yielding one record per CDR3 amino acid sequence without DNA. This sample's table reports 140,000 to 150,000 distinct CDR3 sequences. Material: blood. These receptor sequences come from a human donor with ulcerative colitis or Crohn's disease, or a healthy co-twin of an affected twin (not recorded which).

V usage is TRBV14 and J usage is TRBJ2-1. This CDR3 spans 15 amino acids. The germline V gene encodes CDR1 SGHDN and CDR2 FVKESK. CDR3 sequence reads: CASSQASTLYNEQFF.

V is TRBV3-1 and J is TRBJ2-7; TCRdb calls TRBD1, which cannot be checked without DNA. The CDR3 is 14 amino acids. Germline CDR1 and CDR2: LGHDT and YNNKEL (reference sequence). The CDR3 loop reads CASSQEGQAHEQYF.

The rearrangement uses TRBV15 and TRBJ2-5; TCRdb lists TRBD1, though no DNA is available to test this call. The CDR3 contains 15 residues. From germline, CDR1 is LNHNV and CDR2 YYDKDF (reference sequence). CDR3: CATSRDRGQQETQYF.

V is TRBV6-2 or TRBV6-3 and J is TRBJ2-1; TCRdb calls TRBD1, which cannot be checked without DNA. This CDR3 spans 15 amino acids. Germline CDR1 MNHEY, CDR2 SVGEGT. CDR3 amino acids: CASSYRQGGYNEQFF.

CDR3: CASSQSSQGGAFF. V is TRBV14 and J is TRBJ1-1; without DNA, the TCRdb call of TRBD1 cannot be checked. Germline CDR1 SGHDN, CDR2 FVKESK. The CDR3 contains 13 residues. Combining the CDR3 with reference TRBV14 and TRBJ1-1 gives the whole variable domain EAGVTQFPSHSVIEKGQTVTLRCDPISGHDNLYWYRRVMGKEIKFLLHFVKESKQDESGMPNNRFLAERTGGTYSTLKVQPAELEDSGVYFCASSQSSQGGAFFGQGTRLTVV.

This chain joins TRBV7-3 and TRBJ2-2; TCRdb picks TRBD2, but there is no DNA to check that call. Per germline, CDR1 SGHTA and CDR2 FQGTGA. This CDR3 has 18 amino acids. The CDR3 loop reads CASSRLTNPSGATGELFF.

This chain connects TRBV7-9 to TRBJ1-2; TCRdb calls TRBD1, which cannot be checked without DNA. Germline CDR1 reads SEHNR; CDR2 reads FQNEAQ (reference sequence). This CDR3 contains 12 residues. CDR3 protein: CASSSSRARDTF.

V usage is TRBV20-1 and J usage is TRBJ1-2; TCRdb indicates TRBD1, and absent DNA this call remains unverified. Germline V gene lookup returns CDR1 DFQATT and CDR2 SNEGSKA (reference sequence). The CDR3 loop spans 12 amino acids. CDR3: CSASWDAYGYTF.

CDR3 amino acids: CASSLYGDNYGYTF. V gene TRBV5-1 combines with J gene TRBJ1-2; without DNA, the TCRdb call of TRBD1 cannot be checked. The CDR3 totals 14 residues. The germline V gene has CDR1 SGHRS and CDR2 YFSETQ.

This sequence joins TRBV9 and TRBJ2-7; TCRdb's D call, TRBD2, is unchecked because there is no DNA. The germline V gene has CDR1 SGDLS and CDR2 YYNGEE. CDR3 length: 14 amino acids. CDR3 loop: CASSVGTSLYEQYF.

V usage is TRBV6-1 and J usage is TRBJ2-3; as DNA is missing, the TRBD1 call by TCRdb cannot be tested. CDR1 is MNHNS, CDR2 SASEGT, per germline. The CDR3 contains 15 residues. The CDR3 is CASSERDTGTDTQYF.

The chain links TRBV30 to TRBJ2-2; TCRdb names TRBD2, which stays unverified in the absence of DNA. The CDR3 is 14 residues long. Germline V lookup: CDR1 GTSNPN, CDR2 SVGIG (reference sequence). CDR3 loop: CAWTKRENTGELFF.

The V and J genes are TRBV7-2 and TRBJ2-5. The CDR3 is made up of 13 amino acids. In germline, CDR1 is SGHTA, CDR2 FQGNSA. CDR3 in amino acids: CASSLAYQETQYF.

The chain employs TRBV20-1 and TRBJ2-5; TCRdb picks TRBD1, but there is no DNA to check that call. The CDR3 has 15 amino acids. Looked up from germline, CDR1 is DFQATT and CDR2 is SNEGSKA (reference sequence). CDR3 sequence: CSVLHGTGPRETQYF.

This chain uses TRBV2 with TRBJ1-5; TCRdb gives TRBD1 as the D gene, but with no DNA this cannot be confirmed. The length of the CDR3 is 15 residues. In germline, CDR1 is SNHLY, CDR2 FYNNEI. CDR3 amino acids: CASSSLRSNQRPQHF. Variable domain in full (rest from reference TRBV2 and TRBJ1-5): EPEVTQTPSHQVTQMGQEVILRCVPISNHLYFYWYRQILGQKVEFLVSFYNNEISEKSEIFDDQFSVERPDGSNFTLKIRSTKLEDSAMYFCASSSLRSNQRPQHFGDGTRLSIL.

This chain connects TRBV19 to TRBJ1-2; checking the TCRdb D call of TRBD1 is not possible without DNA. Looked up from germline, CDR1 is LNHDA and CDR2 is SQIVND (reference sequence). The CDR3 runs to 15 residues. CDR3 residues: CASSYRTGIDYGYTF.

The genes are TRBV29-1 and TRBJ1-2; TCRdb outputs TRBD1, but without DNA this stays unchecked. The CDR3 consists of 15 residues. The V gene's germline CDR1 is SQVTM and CDR2 ANQGSEA. CDR3 sequence: CSVDPVRLIRSSYTF.